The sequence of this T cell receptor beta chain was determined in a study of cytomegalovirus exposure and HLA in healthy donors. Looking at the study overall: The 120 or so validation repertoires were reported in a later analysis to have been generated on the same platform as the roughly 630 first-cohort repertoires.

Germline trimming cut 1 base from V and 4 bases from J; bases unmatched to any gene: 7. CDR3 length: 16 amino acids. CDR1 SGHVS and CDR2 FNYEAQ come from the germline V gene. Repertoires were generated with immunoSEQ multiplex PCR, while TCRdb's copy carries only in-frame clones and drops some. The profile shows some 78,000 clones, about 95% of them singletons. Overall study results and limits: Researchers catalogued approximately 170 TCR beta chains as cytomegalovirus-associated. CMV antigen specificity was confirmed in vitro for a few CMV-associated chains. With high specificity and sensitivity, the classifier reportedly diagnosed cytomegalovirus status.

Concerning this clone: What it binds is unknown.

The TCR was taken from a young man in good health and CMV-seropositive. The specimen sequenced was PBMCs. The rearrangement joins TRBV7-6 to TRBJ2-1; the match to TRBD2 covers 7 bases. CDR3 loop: CASSLESASGYNEQFF. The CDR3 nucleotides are TGTGCCAGCAGCTTAGAGTCGGCTAGCGGATACAATGAGCAGTTCTTC.